This TCR beta chain came from a study of T cell repertoires in cytomegalovirus infection. TCRdb reanalysed the reads using MiXCR and keeps one entry per CDR3 protein. The data contain about 600,000 distinct CDR3 sequences, approximately 24% of them singletons. This CDR3 is 13 amino acids long. The germline V and J ends were trimmed by 4 bases and 1 base, with 8 bases remaining between them. CDR1 DFQATT and CDR2 SNEGSKA come from the germline V gene (reference sequence). In this sample, this clonotype turned up a few times. This clonotype originated in a human donor in good health (CMV status not recorded). Some clones in this sample may be carry-over from other donors' samples. Sequences were obtained from CD8+ T cells from PBMCs. The chain links TRBV20-1 to TRBJ2-1, with D unclear. CDR3 residues: CSANALSYNEQFF. CDR3 sequence (DNA): TGCAGTGCTAACGCTTTATCCTACAATGAGCAGTTCTTC.